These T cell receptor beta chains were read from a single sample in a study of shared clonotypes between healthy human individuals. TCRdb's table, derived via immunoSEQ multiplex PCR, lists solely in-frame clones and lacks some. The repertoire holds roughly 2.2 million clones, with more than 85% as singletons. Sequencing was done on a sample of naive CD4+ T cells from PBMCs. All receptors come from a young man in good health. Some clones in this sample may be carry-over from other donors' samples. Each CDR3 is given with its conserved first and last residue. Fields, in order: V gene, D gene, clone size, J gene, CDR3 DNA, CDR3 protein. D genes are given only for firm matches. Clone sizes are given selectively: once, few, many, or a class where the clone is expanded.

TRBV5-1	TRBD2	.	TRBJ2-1	TGCGCCAGCAGCCTCACTAGCGGGACCCACAATGAGCAGTTCTTC	CASSLTSGTHNEQFF
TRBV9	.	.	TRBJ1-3	TGTGCCAGCAGCGTAGAGGGTTCTGGAAACACCATATATTTT	CASSVEGSGNTIYF
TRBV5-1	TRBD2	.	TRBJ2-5	TGCGCCAGCAGCTTGGGACTAGCGGGTTGGAGGGAGACCCAGTACTTC	CASSLGLAGWRETQYF
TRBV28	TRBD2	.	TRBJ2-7	TGTGCCAGCACCTTAGGGGCTAGCGGGAGTTACGAGCAGTACTTC	CASTLGASGSYEQYF
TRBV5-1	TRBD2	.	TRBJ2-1	TGCGCCAGCAGCTTGGGGGAGGCGGGAGCGCAGTTCTTC	CASSLGEAGAQFF
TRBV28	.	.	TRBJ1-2	TGTGCCAGCAGTTTATTTGGAAATTGGCTGGGGGGGAGTACGACTAACTATGGCTACACCTTC	CASSLFGNWLGGSTTNYGYTF
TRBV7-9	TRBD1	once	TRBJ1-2	TGTGCCAGCAGCTTAATAGGACAGGGAGGACGTGGCTACACCTTC	CASSLIGQGGRGYTF
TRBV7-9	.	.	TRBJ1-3	TGTGCCAGCAGCTTACAAACATCTGGAAACACCATATATTTT	CASSLQTSGNTIYF
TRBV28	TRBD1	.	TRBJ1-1	TGTGCCAGCAGTACCGAGGGGGCAGGGATGAACACTGAAGCTTTCTTT	CASSTEGAGMNTEAFF
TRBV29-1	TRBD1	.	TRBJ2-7	TGCAGCGTTGTTGGGACAGGGACTCGTGAGCAGTACTTC	CSVVGTGTREQYF
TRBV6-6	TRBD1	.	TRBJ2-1	TGTGCCAGCGATACAGGGGGCGGTGAGCAGTTCTTC	CASDTGGGEQFF
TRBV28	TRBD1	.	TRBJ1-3	TGTGCCAGCAGTTTTACGGGACAGTCCCTATATTTT	CASSFTGQSLYF
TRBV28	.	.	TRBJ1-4	TGTGCCACCGGATCGACAGGAGCAACTAATGAAAAACTGTTTTTT	CATGSTGATNEKLFF
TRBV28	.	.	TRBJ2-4	TGTGCCAGCATCCCGGGACTGGAAGGTCACCTAGCCAAAAACATTCAGTACTTC	CASIPGLEGHLAKNIQYF
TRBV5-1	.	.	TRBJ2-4	TGCGCCAGCAGCCTAACCGGGACTGAAAACATTCAGTACTTC	CASSLTGTENIQYF
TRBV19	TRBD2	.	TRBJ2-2	TGTGCCAGTAGTAGGACTAGCGGGAGCACCGGGGAGCTGTTTTTT	CASSRTSGSTGELFF
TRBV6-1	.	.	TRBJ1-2	TGTGCCAGCAGCGGTAGCAGGTCGAACTATGGCTACACCTTC	CASSGSRSNYGYTF
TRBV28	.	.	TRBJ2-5	TGTGCCAGCAGTTTGGCGGGGAGCTTCCAAGAGACCCAGTACTTC	CASSLAGSFQETQYF
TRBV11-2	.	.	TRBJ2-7	TGTGCCAGCAGCTTAGAAAGGGGCGAGACCTACGAGCAGTACTTC	CASSLERGETYEQYF
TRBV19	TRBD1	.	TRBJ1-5	TGTGCCAGTAGTCCACGGGACAGTGGGGCCCACAATCAGCCCCAGCATTTT	CASSPRDSGAHNQPQHF
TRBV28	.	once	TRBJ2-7	TGTGCCAGCAGTTTGCTGGGCCAGACCTACGAGCAGTACTTC	CASSLLGQTYEQYF
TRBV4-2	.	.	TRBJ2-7	TGTGCCAGCAGCCAGGCCGCCAGGGGTTCCTACGAGCAGTACTTC	CASSQAARGSYEQYF
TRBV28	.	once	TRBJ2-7	TGTGCCAGCAGCCAACAGGGCGCCGTGCCCTACGAGCAGTACTTC	CASSQQGAVPYEQYF
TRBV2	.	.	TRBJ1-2	TGTGCCAGCAGTGTACAGGCACCCACTGGCTACACCTTC	CASSVQAPTGYTF
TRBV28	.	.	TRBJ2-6	TGTGCCAGCAGGGACTCTGGGGCCAACGTCCTGACTTTC	CASRDSGANVLTF
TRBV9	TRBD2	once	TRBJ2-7	TGTGCCAGCAGCCCCCCCAGCGGGAGGATGAAGTACTTC	CASSPPSGRMKYF
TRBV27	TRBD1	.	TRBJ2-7	TGTGCCAGCAGCAAAGGACAGGGTTGGGACGAGCAGTACTTC	CASSKGQGWDEQYF
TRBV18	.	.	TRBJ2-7	TGTGCCAGCTCACTTGACCCGAGGGCCGAGCAGTACTTC	CASSLDPRAEQYF
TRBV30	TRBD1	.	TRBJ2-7	TGTGCCTGGAGTTGGCCCCCCACCGGGACAGCAGACTCCTACGAGCAGTACTTC	CAWSWPPTGTADSYEQYF
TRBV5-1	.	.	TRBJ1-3	TGCGCCAGCACCACCCCGGACTCTGGAAACACCATATATTTT	CASTTPDSGNTIYF
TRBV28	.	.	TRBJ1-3	TGTGCCAGCAGTCCCTCCCCCCGCACCATATATTTT	CASSPSPRTIYF
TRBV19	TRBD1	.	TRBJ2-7	TGTGCCAGTAGTCGCTTCGGACAGGGGGGATCTTACGAGCAGTACTTC	CASSRFGQGGSYEQYF
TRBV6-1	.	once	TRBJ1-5	TGTGCCAGCAGTGAGGCAAGGGGGGTCGATCAGCCCCAGCATTTT	CASSEARGVDQPQHF
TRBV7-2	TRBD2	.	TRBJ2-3	TGTGCCAGCAGCTTAAGCGGGAGTAATTGGGGAGTTTTT	CASSLSGSNWGVF
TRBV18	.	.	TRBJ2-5	TGTGCCAGCTCACCTAACAGGGAAGAGACCCAGTACTTC	CASSPNREETQYF
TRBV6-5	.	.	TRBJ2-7	TGTGCCAGCAGTTACTCCCCCGGGAGCTCCTACGAGCAGTACTTC	CASSYSPGSSYEQYF
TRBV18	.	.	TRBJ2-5	TGTGCCAGCTCACCACAGGGGAAAGAGACCCAGTACTTC	CASSPQGKETQYF
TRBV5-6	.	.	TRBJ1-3	TGTGCCAGCAGCTTTCTGGGCTCTGGAAACACCATATATTTT	CASSFLGSGNTIYF
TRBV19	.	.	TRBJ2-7	TGTGCCAGTAGTCGCCGGGACAACTCCTACGAGCAGTACTTC	CASSRRDNSYEQYF
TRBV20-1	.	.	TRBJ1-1	TGCAGTGCTTCCCGGATGGGAGCTTTCTTT	CSASRMGAFF
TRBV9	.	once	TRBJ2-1	TGTGCCAGCAGCATAGACCGGGACTACAATGAGCAGTTCTTC	CASSIDRDYNEQFF
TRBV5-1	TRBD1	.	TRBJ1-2	TGCGCCAGCAGCATAGGGACAGGGGATGGCTACACCTTC	CASSIGTGDGYTF